The present T cell receptor (delta chain) was sequenced within a study of gamma-delta T cells after stem cell transplantation. By share, this clone ranks as large. Other DNA sequences from this sample encode an identical CDR3 as well. CDR3 length: 16 amino acids. The V gene's germline CDR1 is GEAIGNYY and CDR2 EKD. Trimming pared 1 base from V and 2 bases from J, leaving 16 bases between. TCRdb re-called the RT-PCR reads through CATT. This sample has around 1,300 delta-chain clones; 13% occur once, and the top ten carry about a quarter. This clonotype originated in a human donor. It is not recorded whose cells these are; they may come from a transplant donor. The chain is built from TRDV2 and TRDJ1; maybe TRDD3 (5 bases). Sequenced: gamma-delta T cells. The CDR3: CACDTAFGYVTDKLIF. CDR3 DNA: TGTGCCTGTGACACGGCTTTCGGATATGTTACCGATAAACTCATCTTT.